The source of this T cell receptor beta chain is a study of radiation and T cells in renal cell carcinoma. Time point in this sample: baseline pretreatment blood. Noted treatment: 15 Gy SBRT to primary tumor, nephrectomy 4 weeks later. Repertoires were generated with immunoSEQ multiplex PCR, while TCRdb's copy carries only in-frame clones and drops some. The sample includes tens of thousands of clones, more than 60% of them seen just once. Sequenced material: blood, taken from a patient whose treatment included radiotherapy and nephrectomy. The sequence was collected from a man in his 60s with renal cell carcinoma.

DNA of the CDR3: TGTGCCAGCAGTGAATTTCTGGGAGGGCGGACCTACGAGCAGTACGTC. Amino acid sequence: CASSEFLGGRTYEQYV. This chain uses TRBV6-1 with TRBJ2-7, with TRBD2 identical over 7 bases. This CDR3 is 16 amino acids long. Germline CDR1 is MNHNS and CDR2 is SASEGT. Germline trimming cut 2 bases from V and 2 bases from J; bases unmatched to any gene: 9.